A selection of T cell receptor beta chains follows, all from one sample in a study of cytomegalovirus exposure and HLA in healthy donors. Assay used: immunoSEQ multiplex PCR; TCRdb lists only in-frame clones, some missing. The repertoire has 150,000 to 200,000 clones, around 80% of them found once; the top ten carry 1.2% to 1.5%. Sequencing used PBMCs. The receptors shown here come from a woman aged 25 to 39 in good health and CMV-seropositive. The CDR3 runs from the conserved cysteine through the conserved F or W. Fields, in order: D gene, V gene, J gene, clone size, CDR3 protein, CDR3 DNA. D genes are given only for firm matches. Expanded clones get a size class; other rows say once, few or many, or leave the size out.

.	TRBV2	TRBJ2-7	.	CAIQGSGYEQYF	TGTGCCATCCAGGGGTCGGGCTACGAGCAGTACTTC
.	TRBV7-9	TRBJ1-1	.	CASSPKARGYTEAFF	TGTGCCAGCAGCCCAAAGGCGCGCGGTTACACTGAAGCTTTCTTT
.	TRBV7-2	TRBJ1-2	.	CASSLTGKGGYTF	TGTGCCAGCAGCTTAACAGGGAAGGGTGGCTACACCTTC
.	TRBV10-1	TRBJ2-5	.	CASSVVGETQYF	TGCGCCAGCAGTGTAGTCGGAGAGACCCAGTACTTC
.	TRBV14	TRBJ1-1	.	CASSQLTANTEAFF	TGTGCCAGCAGCCAACTGACAGCTAACACTGAAGCTTTCTTT
TRBD1	TRBV5-1	TRBJ2-7	once	CASSPGTGEQYF	TGCGCCAGCAGCCCAGGGACAGGGGAGCAGTACTTC
.	TRBV11-3	TRBJ2-3	.	CASSQSSDSGSTDTQYF	TGTGCCAGCAGCCAATCGTCGGATAGCGGTAGCACAGATACGCAGTATTTT
.	TRBV19	TRBJ1-5	.	CASSIWQGRYQPQHF	TGTGCCAGTAGTATTTGGCAGGGTAGGTATCAGCCCCAGCATTTT
.	TRBV12-5	TRBJ1-4	.	CASGVSEKLFF	TGTGCTAGTGGGGTTAGTGAAAAACTGTTTTTT
TRBD2	TRBV15	TRBJ2-4	once	CATSVLGAGGNIQYF	TGTGCCACCAGCGTGCTGGGAGCGGGAGGGAACATTCAGTACTTC
.	TRBV7-9	TRBJ1-2	.	CASSINDRPHYGYTF	TGTGCCAGCAGCATAAATGACAGGCCCCACTATGGCTACACCTTC
.	TRBV6-5	TRBJ1-2	once	CASSYYGHIYGYTF	TGTGCCAGCAGTTACTACGGACACATTTATGGCTACACCTTC
TRBD2	TRBV6-1	TRBJ2-7	once	CASTHGGEEYEQYF	TGTGCCAGCACCCACGGGGGGGAGGAATACGAGCAGTACTTC
.	TRBV7-2	TRBJ1-4	.	CASSPGETSRLFF	TGTGCCAGCAGCCCCGGGGAGACATCACGACTGTTTTTT
.	TRBV7-9	TRBJ1-1	.	CAGRQAIEAFF	TGTGCCGGGAGACAGGCTATTGAAGCTTTCTTT
.	TRBV6-5	TRBJ1-3	.	CASSRIQGTGNTIYF	TGTGCCAGCAGTCGGATACAGGGTACTGGAAACACCATATATTTT
.	TRBV19	TRBJ1-1	once	CASSIDLGGPEAFF	TGTGCCAGTAGTATAGATCTAGGAGGTCCAGAAGCTTTCTTT